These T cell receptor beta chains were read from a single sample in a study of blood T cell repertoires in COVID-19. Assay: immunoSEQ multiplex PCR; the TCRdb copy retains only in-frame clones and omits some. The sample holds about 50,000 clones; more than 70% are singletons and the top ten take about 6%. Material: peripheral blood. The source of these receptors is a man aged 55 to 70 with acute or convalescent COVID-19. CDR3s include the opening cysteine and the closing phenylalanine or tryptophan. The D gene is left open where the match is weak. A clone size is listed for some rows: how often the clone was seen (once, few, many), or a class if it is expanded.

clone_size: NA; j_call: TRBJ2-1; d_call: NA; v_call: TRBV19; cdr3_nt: TGTGCCAGTAGTATTTCTTGGGCGGGACCCTCCAATGAGCAGTTCTTC; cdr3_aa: CASSISWAGPSNEQFF
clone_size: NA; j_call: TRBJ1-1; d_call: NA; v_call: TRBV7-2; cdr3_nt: TGTGCCAGCAGCTACCTGACAGCGAACACTGAAGCTTTCTTT; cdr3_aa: CASSYLTANTEAFF
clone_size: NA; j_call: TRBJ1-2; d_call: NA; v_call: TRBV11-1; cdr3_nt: TGTGCCAGCAGCCAACAGGACCCTAGGATCTATGGCTACACCTTC; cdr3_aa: CASSQQDPRIYGYTF
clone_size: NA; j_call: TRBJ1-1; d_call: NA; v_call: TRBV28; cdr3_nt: TGTGCCAGCAGTTTTGAGGGACATGAAGCTTTCTTT; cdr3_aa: CASSFEGHEAFF
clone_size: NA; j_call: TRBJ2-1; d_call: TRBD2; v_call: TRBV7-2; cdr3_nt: TGTGCCAGCAGCTTTGCCGGGACTAGCGGAGTGAATGAGCAGTTCTTC; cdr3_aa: CASSFAGTSGVNEQFF
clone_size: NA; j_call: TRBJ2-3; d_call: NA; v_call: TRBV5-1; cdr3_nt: TGCGCCACATCTGGGGGCAGGCCGGGCACAGATACGCAGTATTTT; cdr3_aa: CATSGGRPGTDTQYF
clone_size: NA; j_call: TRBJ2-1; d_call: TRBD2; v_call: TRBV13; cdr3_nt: TGTGCCAGCAGCTTAGGCCTAATGAGCACTAGCGTTAGTCAGTTCTTC; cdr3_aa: CASSLGLMSTSVSQFF
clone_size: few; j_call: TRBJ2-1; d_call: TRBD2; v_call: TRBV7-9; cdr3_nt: TGTGCCAGCAGCCTACCTCTAAAGAAGGCGGGAGTGTGGAATGAGCAGTTCTTC; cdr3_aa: CASSLPLKKAGVWNEQFF
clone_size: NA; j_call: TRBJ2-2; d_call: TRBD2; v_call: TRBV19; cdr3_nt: TGTGCCAGTAGTATAGAAGGCGGGAGGGCCTCCACCGGGGAGCTGTTTTTT; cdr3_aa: CASSIEGGRASTGELFF
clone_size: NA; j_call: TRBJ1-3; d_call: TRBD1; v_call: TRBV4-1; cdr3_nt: TGCGCCAGCAGCCAAAGGGACAGGGCCGCTGGAAACACCATATATTTT; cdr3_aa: CASSQRDRAAGNTIYF
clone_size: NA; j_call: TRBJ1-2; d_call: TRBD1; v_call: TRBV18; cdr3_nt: TGTGCCAGCTCACCTGGACAGGCCCCTAACTATGGCTACACCTTC; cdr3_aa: CASSPGQAPNYGYTF
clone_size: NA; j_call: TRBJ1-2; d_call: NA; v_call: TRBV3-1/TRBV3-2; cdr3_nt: TGTGCCAGCAGCCATGAGGCGGTGGCGGGGGGCTACACCTTC; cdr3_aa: CASSHEAVAGGYTF
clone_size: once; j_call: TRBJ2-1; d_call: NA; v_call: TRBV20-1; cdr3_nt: TGCAGTGCTAGACGCGATGAGCAGTTCTTC; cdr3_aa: CSARRDEQFF
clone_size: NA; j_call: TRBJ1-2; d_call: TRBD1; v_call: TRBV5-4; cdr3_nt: TGTGCCAGCAGCTTCGGACAGGGTTATGGCTACACCTTC; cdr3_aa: CASSFGQGYGYTF
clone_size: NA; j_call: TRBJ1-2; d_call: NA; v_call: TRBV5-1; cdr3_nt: TGCGCCAGCAGCTTACAGAACAGCTATGGCTACACCTTC; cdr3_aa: CASSLQNSYGYTF
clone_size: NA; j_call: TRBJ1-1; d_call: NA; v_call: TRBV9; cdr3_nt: TGTGCCGCCGGGGACACTGAAGCTTTCTTT; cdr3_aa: CAAGDTEAFF
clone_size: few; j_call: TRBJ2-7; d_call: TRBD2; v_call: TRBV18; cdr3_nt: TGTGCCAGCTCACCGGCGGGACTAGTTTATGGCGAGCAGTACTTC; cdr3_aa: CASSPAGLVYGEQYF
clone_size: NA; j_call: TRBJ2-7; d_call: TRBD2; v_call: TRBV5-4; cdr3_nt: TGTGCCAGCAGCCCATCGCGGGAGCCAGGGGAGCAGTACTTC; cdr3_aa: CASSPSREPGEQYF
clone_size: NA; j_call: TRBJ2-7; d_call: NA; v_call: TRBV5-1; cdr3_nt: TGCGCCAGCAGCTTGTCGACAGGTCCGTACGAACAGTACTTC; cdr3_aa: CASSLSTGPYEQYF
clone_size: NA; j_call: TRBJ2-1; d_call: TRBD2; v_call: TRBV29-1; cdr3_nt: TGCAGCGTTGATGAGCCTAGCGGGGACAATGAGCAGTTCTTC; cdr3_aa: CSVDEPSGDNEQFF
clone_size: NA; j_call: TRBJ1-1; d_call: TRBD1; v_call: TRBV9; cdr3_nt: TGTGCCAGCAGCGGGGGACAGGGACACACTGAAGCTTTCTTT; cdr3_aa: CASSGGQGHTEAFF
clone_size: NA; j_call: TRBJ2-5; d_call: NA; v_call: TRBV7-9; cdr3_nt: TGTGCCAGCAGCTTCGACACGCCGTGGACCCAGTACTTC; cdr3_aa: CASSFDTPWTQYF
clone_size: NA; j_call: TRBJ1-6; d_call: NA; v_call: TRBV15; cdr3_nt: TGTGCCACCAGCAGAGAGGGGGGTTCGAATTCACCCCTCCACTTT; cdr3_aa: CATSREGGSNSPLHF
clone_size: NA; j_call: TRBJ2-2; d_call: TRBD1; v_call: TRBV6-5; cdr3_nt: TGTGCCAGCAGCAACAGGGGGAACACCGGGGAGCTGTTTTTT; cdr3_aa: CASSNRGNTGELFF